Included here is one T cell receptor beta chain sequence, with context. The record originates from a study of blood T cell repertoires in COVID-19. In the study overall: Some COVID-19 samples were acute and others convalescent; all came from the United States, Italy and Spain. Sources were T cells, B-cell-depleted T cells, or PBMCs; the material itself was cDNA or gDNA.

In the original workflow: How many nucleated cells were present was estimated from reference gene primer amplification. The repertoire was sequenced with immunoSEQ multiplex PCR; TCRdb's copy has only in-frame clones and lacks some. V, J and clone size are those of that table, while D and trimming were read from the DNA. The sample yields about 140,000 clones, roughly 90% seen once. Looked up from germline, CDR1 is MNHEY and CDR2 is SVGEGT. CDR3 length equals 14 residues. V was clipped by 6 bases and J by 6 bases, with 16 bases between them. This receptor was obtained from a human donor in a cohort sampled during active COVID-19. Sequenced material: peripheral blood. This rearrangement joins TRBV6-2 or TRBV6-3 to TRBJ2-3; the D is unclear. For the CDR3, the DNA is TGTGCCAGCAGCCCGCGTACCACCGGGGATACGCAGTATTTT. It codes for CASSPRTTGDTQYF.